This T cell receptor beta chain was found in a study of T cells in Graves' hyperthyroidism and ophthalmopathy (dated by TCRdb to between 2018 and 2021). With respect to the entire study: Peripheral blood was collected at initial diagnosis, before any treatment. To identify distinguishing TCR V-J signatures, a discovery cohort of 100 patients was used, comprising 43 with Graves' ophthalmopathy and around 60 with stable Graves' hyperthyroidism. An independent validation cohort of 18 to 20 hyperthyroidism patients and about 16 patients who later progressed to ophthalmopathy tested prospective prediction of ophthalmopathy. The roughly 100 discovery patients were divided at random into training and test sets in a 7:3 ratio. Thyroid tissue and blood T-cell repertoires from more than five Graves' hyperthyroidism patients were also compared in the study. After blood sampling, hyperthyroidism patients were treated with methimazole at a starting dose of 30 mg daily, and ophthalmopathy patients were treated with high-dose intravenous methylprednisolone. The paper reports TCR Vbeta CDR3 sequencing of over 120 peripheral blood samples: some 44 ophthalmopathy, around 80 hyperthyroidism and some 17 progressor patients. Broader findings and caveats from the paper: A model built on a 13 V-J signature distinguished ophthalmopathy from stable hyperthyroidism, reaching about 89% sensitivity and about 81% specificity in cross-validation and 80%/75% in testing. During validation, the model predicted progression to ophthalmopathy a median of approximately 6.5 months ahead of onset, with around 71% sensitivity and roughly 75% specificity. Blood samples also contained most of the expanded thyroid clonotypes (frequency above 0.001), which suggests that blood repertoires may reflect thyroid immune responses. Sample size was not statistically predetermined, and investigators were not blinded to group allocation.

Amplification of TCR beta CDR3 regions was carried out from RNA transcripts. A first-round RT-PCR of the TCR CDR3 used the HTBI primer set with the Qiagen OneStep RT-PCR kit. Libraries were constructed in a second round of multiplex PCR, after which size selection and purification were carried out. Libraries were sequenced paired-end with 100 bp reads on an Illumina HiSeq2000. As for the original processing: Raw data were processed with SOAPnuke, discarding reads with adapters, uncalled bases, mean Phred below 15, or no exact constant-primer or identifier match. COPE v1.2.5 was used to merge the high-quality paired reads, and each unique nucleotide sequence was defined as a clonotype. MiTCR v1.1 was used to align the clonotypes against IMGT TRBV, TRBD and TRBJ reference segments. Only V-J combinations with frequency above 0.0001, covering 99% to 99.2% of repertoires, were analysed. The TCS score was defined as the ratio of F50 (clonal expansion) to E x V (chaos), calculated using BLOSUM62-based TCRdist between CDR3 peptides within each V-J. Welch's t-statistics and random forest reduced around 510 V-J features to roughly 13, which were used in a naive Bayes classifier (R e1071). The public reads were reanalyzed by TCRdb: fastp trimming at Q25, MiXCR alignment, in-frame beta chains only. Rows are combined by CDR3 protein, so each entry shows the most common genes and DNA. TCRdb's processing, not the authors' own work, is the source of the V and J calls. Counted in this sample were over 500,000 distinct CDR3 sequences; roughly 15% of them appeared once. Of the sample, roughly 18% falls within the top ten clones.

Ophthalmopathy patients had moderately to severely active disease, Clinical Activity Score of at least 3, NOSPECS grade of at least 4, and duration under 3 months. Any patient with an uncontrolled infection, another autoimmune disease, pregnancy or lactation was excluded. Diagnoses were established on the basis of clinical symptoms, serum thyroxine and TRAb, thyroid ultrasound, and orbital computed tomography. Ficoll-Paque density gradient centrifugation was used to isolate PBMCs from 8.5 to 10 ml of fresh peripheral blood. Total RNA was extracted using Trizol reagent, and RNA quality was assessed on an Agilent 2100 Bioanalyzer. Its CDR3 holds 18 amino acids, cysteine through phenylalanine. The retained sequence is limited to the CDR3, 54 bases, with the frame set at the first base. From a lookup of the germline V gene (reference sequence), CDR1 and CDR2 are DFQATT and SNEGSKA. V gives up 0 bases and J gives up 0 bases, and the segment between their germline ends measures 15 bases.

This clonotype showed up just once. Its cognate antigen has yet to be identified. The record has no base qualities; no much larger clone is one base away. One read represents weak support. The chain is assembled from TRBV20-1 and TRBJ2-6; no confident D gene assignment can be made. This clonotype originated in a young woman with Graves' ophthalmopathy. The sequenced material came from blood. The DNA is TGCAGTGCTAGAGAACCAGCGCCAAATCACTCTGGGGCCAACGTCCTGACTTTC. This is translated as CSAREPAPNHSGANVLTF.